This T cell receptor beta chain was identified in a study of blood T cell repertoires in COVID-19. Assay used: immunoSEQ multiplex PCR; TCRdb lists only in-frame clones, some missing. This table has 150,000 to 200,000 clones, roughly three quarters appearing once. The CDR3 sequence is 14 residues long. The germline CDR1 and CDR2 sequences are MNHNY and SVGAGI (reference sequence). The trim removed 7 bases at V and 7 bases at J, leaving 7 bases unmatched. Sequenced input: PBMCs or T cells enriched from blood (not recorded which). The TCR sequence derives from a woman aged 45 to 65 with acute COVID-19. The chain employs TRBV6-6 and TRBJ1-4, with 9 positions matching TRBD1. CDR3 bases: TGTGCCAGCACCGGGGACAGGGCGAGTGAAAAACTGTTTTTT. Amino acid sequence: CASTGDRASEKLFF.